This T cell receptor (beta chain) was documented in a study of cytomegalovirus exposure and HLA in healthy donors. Primers included in the PCR were 60 Vbeta and 13 Jbeta primers. TCRdb's copy holds only in-frame clones and misses some; the assay was immunoSEQ multiplex PCR. The table lists about 200,000 clones, roughly 70% of them singletons, with about 3% in the top ten. The sample taken for sequencing was PBMCs. The TCR sequence derives from a man in his forties or fifties in good health and CMV-seropositive.

CDR3 nucleotide sequence: TGTGCCAGCAGCTTAGGGACTAGCAAAAACATTCAGTACTTC. Translation: CASSLGTSKNIQYF. The chain couples TRBV13 to TRBJ2-4, with D tentatively TRBD2 (6 bases). The CDR3 has 14 amino acids. Deletions cut 0 bases from V and 3 bases from J, with 6 bases between. From germline, CDR1 is PRHDT and CDR2 FYEKMQ (reference sequence).